The rows below give T cell receptor beta chains drawn from one sample of a study of cytomegalovirus exposure and HLA in healthy donors. Assay: immunoSEQ multiplex PCR; the TCRdb copy retains only in-frame clones and omits some. The sample has 150,000 to 200,000 clones, more than 70% seen once. The sequenced material came from PBMCs. The source of these receptors is a woman between 40 and 55 years old in good health and CMV-seropositive. CDR3s include the opening cysteine and the closing phenylalanine or tryptophan. The order of the fields is V gene, clone size, CDR3 length, D gene, J gene, CDR3 protein, CDR3 DNA. D genes are given only for firm matches. Clone size is shown for a subset of rows, as once, few, many or a class of expanded clone.

V gene: TRBV19
clone size: .
CDR3 length: 16
D gene: TRBD2
J gene: TRBJ2-2
CDR3 protein: CASSPRLAENTGELFF
CDR3 DNA: TGTGCCAGTAGTCCCCGACTAGCGGAGAACACCGGGGAGCTGTTTTTT

V gene: TRBV11-2
clone size: .
CDR3 length: 15
D gene: .
J gene: TRBJ2-7
CDR3 protein: CASSLDWRGSYEQYF
CDR3 DNA: TGTGCCAGCAGCTTAGATTGGAGGGGATCCTACGAGCAGTACTTC

V gene: TRBV27
clone size: .
CDR3 length: 18
D gene: TRBD2
J gene: TRBJ2-1
CDR3 protein: CASSHPSGRAVTYNEQFF
CDR3 DNA: TGTGCCAGCAGCCACCCTAGCGGGAGGGCAGTGACCTACAATGAGCAGTTCTTC

V gene: TRBV15
clone size: .
CDR3 length: 15
D gene: .
J gene: TRBJ1-2
CDR3 protein: CATSRDFGANYGYTF
CDR3 DNA: TGTGCCACCAGCAGAGATTTTGGAGCTAACTATGGCTACACCTTC

V gene: TRBV28
clone size: .
CDR3 length: 13
D gene: .
J gene: TRBJ1-5
CDR3 protein: CASSQGREQPQHF
CDR3 DNA: TGTGCCAGCAGTCAGGGGAGAGAGCAGCCCCAGCATTTT

V gene: TRBV4-1
clone size: once
CDR3 length: 16
D gene: TRBD1
J gene: TRBJ2-5
CDR3 protein: CASSQDNFDRAETQYF
CDR3 DNA: TGCGCCAGCAGCCAAGATAATTTCGACAGGGCTGAGACCCAGTACTTC

V gene: TRBV27
clone size: .
CDR3 length: 15
D gene: .
J gene: TRBJ1-2
CDR3 protein: CASSGTGTSRKGYTF
CDR3 DNA: TGTGCCAGCAGCGGCACCGGGACATCTCGAAAAGGCTACACCTTC

V gene: TRBV7-2
clone size: .
CDR3 length: 15
D gene: TRBD1
J gene: TRBJ1-2
CDR3 protein: CASSLPTTGAYGYTF
CDR3 DNA: TGTGCCAGCAGCCTCCCCACGACAGGGGCCTATGGCTACACCTTC

V gene: TRBV2
clone size: .
CDR3 length: 14
D gene: .
J gene: TRBJ2-6
CDR3 protein: CASSDSFGANVLTF
CDR3 DNA: TGTGCCAGCAGTGACAGTTTTGGGGCCAACGTCCTGACTTTC

V gene: TRBV19
clone size: .
CDR3 length: 15
D gene: .
J gene: TRBJ2-2
CDR3 protein: CASSRRDSLTGELFF
CDR3 DNA: TGTGCCAGTAGCCGCCGGGACTCGCTCACCGGGGAGCTGTTTTTT

V gene: TRBV19
clone size: .
CDR3 length: 12
D gene: TRBD2
J gene: TRBJ2-3
CDR3 protein: CAETSGRDTQYF
CDR3 DNA: TGTGCCGAGACTAGCGGGAGAGATACGCAGTATTTT

V gene: TRBV28
clone size: .
CDR3 length: 15
D gene: .
J gene: TRBJ2-1
CDR3 protein: CASSLLAGSYNEQFF
CDR3 DNA: TGTGCCAGCAGTTTGTTGGCGGGCTCCTACAATGAGCAGTTCTTC

V gene: TRBV10-2
clone size: .
CDR3 length: 13
D gene: .
J gene: TRBJ2-5
CDR3 protein: CASSETARETQYF
CDR3 DNA: TGCGCCAGCAGTGAGACAGCACGGGAGACCCAGTACTTC